This T cell receptor beta chain appears in the sequencing data of a study of shared clonotypes between healthy human individuals. As concerns this clone: Its antigen is not known.

TCRdb's copy holds only in-frame clones and misses some; the assay was immunoSEQ multiplex PCR. The table records approximately 2.4 million clones, 90% to 96% of them present only once. The V gene lost 3 bases and the J gene lost 2 bases, with 16 bases spanning the gap. Germline lookup yields CDR1 GTSNPN and CDR2 SVGIG (reference sequence). The CDR3 spans 16 residues. Findings and limits, study-wide: Owing to a small donor count, the genetic and exposure-history diversity represented was limited. Clonotype sharing among donors, it was expected, would be affected by sequencing depth.

All of the donors resided in Nashville, Tennessee, and each was a Caucasian adult. The TCR originated in a man younger than 35 in good health. The sample comprised naive CD4+ T cells sorted from blood. This sample's subset: CD45RA+ positively selected. The chain is built from TRBV30 and TRBJ2-2; possibly TRBD2 for D (5 bases). The CDR3 sequence is CAWRRMDLGNTGELFF. The CDR3 nucleotides read TGTGCCTGGAGGAGGATGGACTTGGGAAACACCGGGGAGCTGTTTTTT.